A single sample is the source of the 14 T cell receptor beta chains below, sequenced in a study of identical twins. TCRdb called the 5' RACE reads again in MiXCR, with one record for every CDR3 protein. The data show 1,800,000 or so distinct CDR3 sequences, with under 35% seen just once and about 0.27% held by the top ten. Sequencing was performed on cord blood. These receptors were collected from a newborn girl in good health.

This clonotype was seen only a few times. The gene calls are TRBV20-1 and TRBJ1-3; a weak D match, TRBD1 (5 bases). This CDR3 has 14 amino acids. Germline V gives CDR1 DFQATT, CDR2 SNEGSKA (reference sequence). Trimming took off 5 bases at V and 0 bases at J, with 11 bases between the two ends. The CDR3 bases are TGCAGTGCTCCCGACAGAAACTCTGGAAACACCATATATTTT. Translation gives CSAPDRNSGNTIYF.

The J gene is TRBJ1-1, the V gene TRBV29-1; D uncertain. CDR1 and CDR2 (germline): SQVTM, ANQGSEA. The V end lost 8 bases, the J end lost 4 bases, and 17 bases lay between the germline ends. This CDR3 has 13 residues. DNA for the CDR3: TGCAGCCCGAGGCCCTCGGGGAGCACTGAAGCTTTCTTT. Amino acids: CSPRPSGSTEAFF. Based on the CDR3 plus reference TRBV29-1 and TRBJ1-1, the full variable domain is SAVISQKPSRDICQRGTSLTIQCQVDSQVTMMFWYRQQPGQSLTLIATANQGSEATYESGFVIDKFPISRPNLTFSTLTVSNMSPEDSSIYLCSPRPSGSTEAFFGQGTRLTVV.

V usage is TRBV2 and J usage is TRBJ1-2, with 8 positions matching TRBD1. With V trimmed by 6 bases and J by 5 bases, 8 bases remained unmatched. The CDR3 sequence is 14 residues long. Per germline, CDR1 SNHLY and CDR2 FYNNEI. This chain's CDR3 is CASSGGQGVYGYTF. The DNA of the CDR3 is TGTGCCAGCAGCGGCGGACAGGGAGTATATGGCTACACCTTC.

This clonotype was detected a few times. The rearrangement links TRBV3-1 to TRBJ2-7; 10 bases line up with TRBD1. In germline, CDR1 is LGHDT, CDR2 YNNKEL (reference sequence). V gave up 8 bases and J gave up 1 base; unmatched junction bases: 5. The CDR3 loop spans 14 amino acids. In nucleotides, the CDR3 is TGTGCCAGCGGCGGGACAGGGGCTTCCTACGAGCAGTACTTC. Its protein product is CASGGTGASYEQYF.

The V gene is TRBV3-1, the J gene TRBJ2-7; D gene ambiguous. V shed 0 bases and J shed 7 bases, with 16 bases lying between them. CDR1 and CDR2 from the germline V gene are LGHDT and YNNKEL (reference sequence). The CDR3 has 15 amino acids. CDR3 residues: CASSQDSGRLWEQYF. In nucleotides, the CDR3 is TGTGCCAGCAGCCAAGATTCAGGACGGTTGTGGGAGCAGTACTTC.

Only a few counts were recorded for this clonotype. The CDR3 reads CASSQSTGLAHEQYF. As DNA, the CDR3 is TGTGCCAGCAGCCAAAGTACGGGACTAGCCCACGAGCAGTACTTC. V usage is TRBV3-1 and J usage is TRBJ2-7, with 9 nucleotides matching TRBD2. This CDR3 spans 15 amino acids. From germline, CDR1 is LGHDT and CDR2 YNNKEL (reference sequence). J lost 5 bases, V lost 2 bases, and 7 bases had no gene match.

DNA of the CDR3: TGTGCCAGCAGCTTGGGGGTACACTTACCCTACGAGCAGTACTTC. This sequence encodes CASSLGVHLPYEQYF. The chain recombines TRBV7-6 with TRBJ2-7; D may correspond to TRBD1 or TRBD2 (5 bases each). Germline V gene sequence: CDR1 SGHVS, CDR2 FNYEAQ. The CDR3 sequence is 15 residues long. V was shortened by 3 bases and J by 2 bases, with 14 bases between the two germline ends. Together with reference TRBV7-6 and TRBJ2-7, the CDR3 gives the full variable domain: GAGVSQSPRYKVTKRGQDVALRCDPISGHVSLYWYRQALGQGPEFLTYFNYEAQQDKSGLPNDRFSAERPEGSISTLTIQRTEQRDSAMYRCASSLGVHLPYEQYFGPGTRLTVT.

A remark on this clonotype: A junction boundary mismatches the germline segment, possibly from a read error. J is TRBJ2-7 and V is TRBV27; the match to TRBD1 covers 8 bases. The CDR3 extends over 17 amino acids. Germline assignment: CDR1 MNHEY and CDR2 SMNVEV (reference sequence). CDR3 nucleotide sequence: TGTGCCAGCGGTTTAGTCCCTGGACAGGGAGGTCCCTACGAGCAGTACTTC. Encoded protein: CASGLVPGQGGPYEQYF.

This clonotype has only a few counts. V gene TRBV10-3 combines with J gene TRBJ2-1; perhaps TRBD2 as D (6 bases). The V gene's germline CDR1 is ENHRY and CDR2 SYGVKD. Trimming took 4 bases from V and 7 from J, leaving 14 bases between them. The CDR3 covers 14 residues. The CDR3 here is CAISGGLIRNEQFF. The DNA for the CDR3 is TGTGCCATCAGTGGGGGACTCATTAGAAATGAGCAGTTCTTC.

The gene calls are TRBV27 and TRBJ2-7, with D perhaps matching TRBD2 (6 bases). Trimming left V 4 bases short and J 3 bases short, with 16 bases between. The CDR3 consists of 15 residues. CDR1 is MNHEY and CDR2 is SMNVEV in the germline V gene (reference sequence). CDR3 coding DNA: TGTGCCAGCAGTTCCAACAGGAGGGGTCACTACGAGCAGTACTTC. Protein: CASSSNRRGHYEQYF.

This rearrangement joins TRBV20-1 to TRBJ1-2, with a possible D match to TRBD1 (6 bases). Germline V gives CDR1 DFQATT, CDR2 SNEGSKA (reference sequence). The CDR3 covers 14 residues. Between the trimmed V and J ends, which lost 3 bases and 4 bases, there was a span of 15 bases. CDR3 in amino acids: CSASPEDSFYGYTF. In DNA form, the CDR3 reads TGCAGTGCTAGCCCAGAGGACAGCTTCTATGGCTACACCTTC.

This clonotype was seen a few times. DNA of the CDR3: TGTGCCAGCAGTCCAAGGACTCCTAACACAGATACGCAGTATTTT. It specifies CASSPRTPNTDTQYF. The chain links TRBV7-9 to TRBJ2-3; TRBD2 might be the D (5 bases). V lost 6 bases and J lost 2, with 15 bases in between. This CDR3 contains 15 residues. Germline-derived CDR1 and CDR2 are SEHNR and FQNEAQ (reference sequence).

The sample holds a few counts of this clonotype. The chain combines TRBV3-1 with TRBJ2-7; a possible D gene is TRBD2 (6 bases). The DNA end lines up better with TRBJ2-5; the J call may be wrong. This CDR3 has 13 residues. Germline V CDR1 and CDR2: LGHDT, YNNKEL (reference sequence). As DNA, the CDR3 is TGTGCCAGCAGCCCCCAGACTAGGGAGACCCAGTACTTC. Translated: CASSPQTRETQYF.

In its sample, this clonotype was seen many times. The V call is TRBV12-3 or TRBV12-4, the J call TRBJ2-4, with TRBD1 matching 9 bases. This CDR3 is 13 amino acids long. V was pared by 3 bases and J by 14 bases, with 8 bases of the junction left unmatched. The CDR3 DNA sequence: TGTGCCAGCAGTTTTGGTGTCAGGGACAGGGAGTACTTC. Its protein product is CASSFGVRDREYF.